A selection of T cell receptor beta chains follows, all from one sample in a study of PD-1 blockade in mismatch repair-deficient tumors. Profiling relied on immunoSEQ multiplex PCR, and the TCRdb table lists in-frame clones only, not all of them. The table lists 40,000 to 65,000 clones, approximately 84% of them singletons. The starting material was peripheral blood, obtained less than 21 weeks after starting pembrolizumab. Receptors were obtained from an adult with mismatch repair-deficient cancer. Both conserved end residues are part of each CDR3. A D gene is named only where the DNA matches it firmly. The listing skips clone size in some rows; elsewhere it reads once, few, many or a size class.

clone_size: -
cdr3_length: 17
j_call: TRBJ1-1
d_call: -
v_call: TRBV18
cdr3_aa: CASSGPDELGMNTEAFF
cdr3_nt: TGTGCCAGCTCCGGCCCAGACGAGCTGGGCATGAACACTGAAGCTTTCTTT

clone_size: -
cdr3_length: 17
j_call: TRBJ2-2
d_call: TRBD2
v_call: TRBV19
cdr3_aa: CASRSQREKGNTGELFF
cdr3_nt: TGTGCCAGTCGTTCCCAGCGGGAGAAGGGAAACACCGGGGAGCTGTTTTTT

clone_size: -
cdr3_length: 15
j_call: TRBJ2-7
d_call: -
v_call: TRBV6-5
cdr3_aa: CASSYSLLHSYEQYF
cdr3_nt: TGTGCCAGCAGTTACTCTCTTCTCCACTCCTACGAGCAGTACTTC

clone_size: -
cdr3_length: 13
j_call: TRBJ2-5
d_call: -
v_call: TRBV18
cdr3_aa: CASSPQGRETQYF
cdr3_nt: TGTGCCAGCTCCCCCCAGGGGAGAGAGACCCAGTACTTC

clone_size: -
cdr3_length: 16
j_call: TRBJ1-2
d_call: -
v_call: TRBV18
cdr3_aa: CASSPLPNQGRYGYTF
cdr3_nt: TGTGCCAGCTCACCATTACCCAACCAGGGTCGGTATGGCTACACCTTC

clone_size: -
cdr3_length: 14
j_call: TRBJ2-5
d_call: TRBD2
v_call: TRBV5-1
cdr3_aa: CASSIGLASETQYF
cdr3_nt: TGCGCCAGCAGCATAGGACTAGCGTCGGAGACCCAGTACTTC

clone_size: -
cdr3_length: 15
j_call: TRBJ2-1
d_call: -
v_call: TRBV6-1
cdr3_aa: CASTLWHGSYNEQFF
cdr3_nt: TGTGCCAGCACCCTATGGCACGGCTCCTACAATGAGCAGTTCTTC

clone_size: -
cdr3_length: 18
j_call: TRBJ2-2
d_call: TRBD2
v_call: TRBV27
cdr3_aa: CASSFRYSLAGNTGELFF
cdr3_nt: TGTGCCAGCAGTTTCCGATACTCACTAGCGGGGAACACCGGGGAGCTGTTTTTT

clone_size: -
cdr3_length: 16
j_call: TRBJ2-3
d_call: -
v_call: TRBV7-6
cdr3_aa: CASRRTPVPSTDTQYF
cdr3_nt: TGTGCCAGCAGACGTACGCCAGTCCCGAGCACAGATACGCAGTATTTT

clone_size: -
cdr3_length: 13
j_call: TRBJ2-7
d_call: -
v_call: TRBV15
cdr3_aa: CATSRVLGYEQYF
cdr3_nt: TGTGCCACCAGCAGAGTACTAGGCTACGAGCAGTACTTC

clone_size: -
cdr3_length: 15
j_call: TRBJ1-1
d_call: -
v_call: TRBV18
cdr3_aa: CASSGAKSRNTEAFF
cdr3_nt: TGTGCCAGCTCAGGGGCAAAATCGAGGAACACTGAAGCTTTCTTT

clone_size: -
cdr3_length: 14
j_call: TRBJ2-7
d_call: -
v_call: TRBV27
cdr3_aa: CASSSSDKFHEQYF
cdr3_nt: TGTGCCAGCAGTTCTTCCGACAAGTTCCACGAGCAGTACTTC

clone_size: -
cdr3_length: 11
j_call: TRBJ2-3
d_call: -
v_call: TRBV25-1
cdr3_aa: CASRGGDTQYF
cdr3_nt: TGTGCCAGCAGAGGAGGAGATACGCAGTATTTT

clone_size: once
cdr3_length: 13
j_call: TRBJ2-7
d_call: -
v_call: TRBV6-6
cdr3_aa: CASRTTGTYEQYF
cdr3_nt: TGTGCCAGCAGGACAACCGGGACCTACGAGCAGTACTTC

clone_size: -
cdr3_length: 15
j_call: TRBJ2-1
d_call: TRBD2
v_call: TRBV19
cdr3_aa: CASNVPSGTLNEQFF
cdr3_nt: TGTGCCAGTAATGTACCTAGCGGGACTTTAAATGAGCAGTTCTTC

clone_size: few
cdr3_length: 14
j_call: TRBJ2-5
d_call: -
v_call: TRBV15
cdr3_aa: CATSRGINQETQYF
cdr3_nt: TGTGCCACCAGCAGAGGGATCAATCAAGAGACCCAGTACTTC

clone_size: -
cdr3_length: 14
j_call: TRBJ1-5
d_call: -
v_call: TRBV7-8
cdr3_aa: CASSLGDSNQPQHF
cdr3_nt: TGTGCCAGCAGCTTAGGGGATAGCAATCAGCCCCAGCATTTT

clone_size: few
cdr3_length: 12
j_call: TRBJ1-2
d_call: -
v_call: TRBV7-9
cdr3_aa: CASSPDNYGYTF
cdr3_nt: TGTGCCAGCAGCCCTGACAACTATGGCTACACCTTC

clone_size: -
cdr3_length: 15
j_call: TRBJ2-7
d_call: -
v_call: TRBV10-3
cdr3_aa: CAISDVEGKEHEQYF
cdr3_nt: TGTGCCATCAGTGACGTCGAGGGGAAGGAGCACGAGCAGTACTTC

clone_size: once
cdr3_length: 17
j_call: TRBJ2-3
d_call: -
v_call: TRBV11-2
cdr3_aa: CASSLDIASASTDTQYF
cdr3_nt: TGTGCCAGCAGCTTAGATATCGCTAGCGCGAGCACAGATACGCAGTATTTT

clone_size: -
cdr3_length: 15
j_call: TRBJ2-5
d_call: -
v_call: TRBV25-1
cdr3_aa: CASSEGRERGETQYF
cdr3_nt: TGTGCCAGCAGTGAGGGGCGAGAACGAGGAGAGACCCAGTACTTC

clone_size: -
cdr3_length: 14
j_call: TRBJ1-1
d_call: -
v_call: TRBV11-2
cdr3_aa: CASSPPKRHTEAFF
cdr3_nt: TGTGCCAGCAGCCCACCTAAACGCCACACTGAAGCTTTCTTT

clone_size: once
cdr3_length: 13
j_call: TRBJ2-1
d_call: TRBD2
v_call: TRBV25-1
cdr3_aa: CASGPLAGNEQFF
cdr3_nt: TGTGCCAGCGGGCCTCTAGCGGGGAATGAGCAGTTCTTC

clone_size: -
cdr3_length: 13
j_call: TRBJ2-5
d_call: -
v_call: TRBV11-3
cdr3_aa: CASSSQGQETQYF
cdr3_nt: TGTGCCAGCAGCTCTCAGGGGCAAGAGACCCAGTACTTC

clone_size: -
cdr3_length: 18
j_call: TRBJ2-2
d_call: -
v_call: TRBV19
cdr3_aa: CASSRLGAGSSYTGELFF
cdr3_nt: TGTGCCAGTAGTAGGCTGGGGGCTGGTAGCAGTTACACCGGGGAGCTGTTTTTT

clone_size: once
cdr3_length: 14
j_call: TRBJ1-3
d_call: -
v_call: TRBV9
cdr3_aa: CASSLGLSGNTIYF
cdr3_nt: TGTGCCAGCAGCCTAGGACTCTCTGGAAACACCATATATTTT

clone_size: -
cdr3_length: 18
j_call: TRBJ2-7
d_call: TRBD2
v_call: TRBV5-3
cdr3_aa: CARSFPREVLVSPYEQYF
cdr3_nt: TGTGCCAGAAGCTTTCCGCGGGAGGTACTCGTTTCTCCCTACGAGCAGTACTTC

clone_size: once
cdr3_length: 16
j_call: TRBJ2-1
d_call: -
v_call: TRBV5-6
cdr3_aa: CASSFPPYVSYNEQFF
cdr3_nt: TGTGCCAGCAGCTTTCCTCCTTACGTCTCCTACAATGAGCAGTTCTTC

clone_size: -
cdr3_length: 15
j_call: TRBJ1-1
d_call: -
v_call: TRBV7-6
cdr3_aa: CASSLDEGLNTEAFF
cdr3_nt: TGTGCCAGCAGCTTAGATGAGGGGTTGAACACTGAAGCTTTCTTT

clone_size: -
cdr3_length: 15
j_call: TRBJ1-1
d_call: -
v_call: TRBV11-2
cdr3_aa: CASSDRTGGPTEAFF
cdr3_nt: TGTGCCAGCAGTGACCGGACGGGGGGGCCCACTGAAGCTTTCTTT

clone_size: -
cdr3_length: 16
j_call: TRBJ1-1
d_call: TRBD1
v_call: TRBV5-4
cdr3_aa: CASSSPGQGFGTEAFF
cdr3_nt: TGTGCCAGCAGTTCGCCGGGACAGGGCTTCGGCACTGAAGCTTTCTTT

clone_size: -
cdr3_length: 15
j_call: TRBJ2-7
d_call: -
v_call: TRBV5-1
cdr3_aa: CASSQVQVPSSEQYF
cdr3_nt: TGCGCCAGCAGTCAAGTTCAGGTCCCGTCTAGCGAGCAGTACTTC

clone_size: -
cdr3_length: 17
j_call: TRBJ2-1
d_call: -
v_call: TRBV27
cdr3_aa: CASSLGLALSSYNEQFF
cdr3_nt: TGTGCCAGCAGTTTAGGGTTGGCCCTGAGCTCCTACAATGAGCAGTTCTTC

clone_size: -
cdr3_length: 12
j_call: TRBJ2-7
d_call: -
v_call: TRBV29-1
cdr3_aa: CSVEIGRYEQYF
cdr3_nt: TGCAGCGTTGAAATAGGTCGCTACGAGCAGTACTTC

clone_size: -
cdr3_length: 14
j_call: TRBJ2-1
d_call: TRBD2
v_call: TRBV10-1
cdr3_aa: CASSPGTSLGEQFF
cdr3_nt: TGCGCCAGCAGTCCCGGGACTAGCTTGGGTGAGCAGTTCTTC

clone_size: -
cdr3_length: 16
j_call: TRBJ1-2
d_call: TRBD1
v_call: TRBV6-5
cdr3_aa: CASSSTGTGGIYGYTF
cdr3_nt: TGTGCCAGCAGTTCAACCGGGACAGGGGGCATCTATGGCTACACCTTC

clone_size: -
cdr3_length: 11
j_call: TRBJ2-3
d_call: -
v_call: TRBV7-9
cdr3_aa: CASRFGDTQYF
cdr3_nt: TGTGCCAGCAGGTTCGGAGATACGCAGTATTTT

clone_size: -
cdr3_length: 15
j_call: TRBJ2-1
d_call: -
v_call: TRBV27
cdr3_aa: CASSSTDSSYNEQFF
cdr3_nt: TGTGCCAGCAGTTCGACTGATAGCTCCTACAATGAGCAGTTCTTC

clone_size: -
cdr3_length: 13
j_call: TRBJ2-1
d_call: TRBD2
v_call: TRBV9
cdr3_aa: CASGLAGGDEQFF
cdr3_nt: TGTGCCAGCGGACTAGCGGGAGGCGATGAGCAGTTCTTC

clone_size: -
cdr3_length: 12
j_call: TRBJ2-1
d_call: -
v_call: TRBV15
cdr3_aa: CATSRGGSEQFF
cdr3_nt: TGTGCCACCAGCAGAGGGGGCAGTGAGCAGTTCTTC

clone_size: -
cdr3_length: 19
j_call: TRBJ1-5
d_call: TRBD1
v_call: TRBV5-6
cdr3_aa: CASSPLLGTGGMSNQPQHF
cdr3_nt: TGTGCCAGCAGCCCTCTCCTCGGGACAGGGGGAATGAGCAATCAGCCCCAGCATTTT

clone_size: -
cdr3_length: 16
j_call: TRBJ2-1
d_call: -
v_call: TRBV15
cdr3_aa: CATSNYTTSSYNEQFF
cdr3_nt: TGTGCCACCAGCAATTACACCACAAGCTCCTACAATGAGCAGTTCTTC

clone_size: -
cdr3_length: 15
j_call: TRBJ2-2
d_call: TRBD1
v_call: TRBV19
cdr3_aa: CASSTGTGSTGELFF
cdr3_nt: TGTGCCAGTAGCACCGGGACAGGTTCGACCGGGGAGCTGTTTTTT

clone_size: -
cdr3_length: 17
j_call: TRBJ2-7
d_call: TRBD2
v_call: TRBV19
cdr3_aa: CASSINAGTSGRYEQYF
cdr3_nt: TGTGCCAGTAGTATAAACGCAGGGACTAGCGGGCGGTACGAGCAGTACTTC

clone_size: once
cdr3_length: 15
j_call: TRBJ2-1
d_call: -
v_call: TRBV5-6
cdr3_aa: CASSLAQGPYNEQFF
cdr3_nt: TGTGCCAGCAGCTTGGCACAGGGACCCTACAATGAGCAGTTCTTC

clone_size: -
cdr3_length: 16
j_call: TRBJ2-4
d_call: -
v_call: TRBV27
cdr3_aa: CASSLGGGATKNIQYF
cdr3_nt: TGTGCCAGCAGTTTAGGGGGGGGCGCGACCAAAAACATTCAGTACTTC